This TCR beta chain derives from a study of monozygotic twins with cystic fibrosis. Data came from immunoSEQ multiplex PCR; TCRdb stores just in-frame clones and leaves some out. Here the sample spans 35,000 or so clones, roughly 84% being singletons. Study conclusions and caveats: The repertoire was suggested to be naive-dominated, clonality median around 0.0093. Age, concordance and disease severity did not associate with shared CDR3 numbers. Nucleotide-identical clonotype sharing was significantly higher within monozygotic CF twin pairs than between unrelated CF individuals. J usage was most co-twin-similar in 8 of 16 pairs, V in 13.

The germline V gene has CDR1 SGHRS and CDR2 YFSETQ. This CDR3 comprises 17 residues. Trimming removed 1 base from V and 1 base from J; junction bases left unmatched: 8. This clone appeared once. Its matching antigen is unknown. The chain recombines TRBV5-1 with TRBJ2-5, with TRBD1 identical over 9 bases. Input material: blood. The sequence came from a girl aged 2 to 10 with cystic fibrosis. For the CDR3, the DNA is TGCGCCAGCAGCTTGTGGGGGGGACAGGGTCCCCAAGAGACCCAGTACTTC. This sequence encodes CASSLWGGQGPQETQYF.